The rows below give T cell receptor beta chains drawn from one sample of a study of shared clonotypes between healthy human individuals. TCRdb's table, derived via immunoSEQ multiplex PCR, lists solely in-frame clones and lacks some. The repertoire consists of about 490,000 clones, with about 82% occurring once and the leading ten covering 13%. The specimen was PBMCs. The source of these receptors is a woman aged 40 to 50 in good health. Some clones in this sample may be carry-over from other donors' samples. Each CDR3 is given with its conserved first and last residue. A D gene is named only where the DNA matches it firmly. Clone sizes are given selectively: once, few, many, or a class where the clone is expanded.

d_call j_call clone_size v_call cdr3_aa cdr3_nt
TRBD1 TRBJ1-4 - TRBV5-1 CASSLHQGGDEKLFF TGCGCCAGCAGCTTGCACCAGGGGGGAGACGAAAAACTGTTTTTT
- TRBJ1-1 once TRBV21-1 CASRRYTIRTEAFF TGTGCCAGCAGGCGGTACACAATTCGCACTGAAGCTTTCTTT
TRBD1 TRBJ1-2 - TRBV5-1 CASSAGTAGDYTF TGCGCCAGCAGCGCCGGGACAGCCGGTGACTACACCTTC
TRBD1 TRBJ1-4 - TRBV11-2 CASSLRGTANEKLFF TGTGCCAGCAGCTTAAGAGGGACAGCTAATGAAAAACTGTTTTTT
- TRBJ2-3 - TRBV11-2 CASSLDGGLGMLDTQYF TGTGCCAGCAGCTTAGATGGGGGGCTAGGAATGTTGGATACGCAGTATTTT
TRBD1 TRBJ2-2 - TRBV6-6 CASSSPGQGYTGELFF TGTGCCAGCAGTAGCCCTGGACAGGGTTACACCGGGGAGCTGTTTTTT
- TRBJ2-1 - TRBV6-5 CASSPGTAGNNEQFF TGTGCCAGCAGTCCCGGGACTGCGGGGAACAATGAGCAGTTCTTC
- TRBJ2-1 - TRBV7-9 CASSRPTNEQFF TGTGCCAGCAGCCGCCCTACCAATGAGCAGTTCTTC
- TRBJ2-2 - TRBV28 CASSGNYETSVTGELFF TGTGCCAGCAGTGGTAACTACGAAACGTCGGTGACCGGGGAGCTGTTTTTT
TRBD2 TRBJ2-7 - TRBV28 CASTTLAGRYEQYF TGTGCCAGCACCACCCTAGCGGGACGATACGAGCAGTACTTC
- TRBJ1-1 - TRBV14 CASSPRVAGTEAFF TGTGCCAGCAGCCCCCGGGTCGCGGGCACTGAAGCTTTCTTT
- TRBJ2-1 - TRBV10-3 CAISATGSYNEQFF TGTGCCATCAGTGCCACAGGGTCCTACAATGAGCAGTTCTTC
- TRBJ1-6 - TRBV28 CASISLDNSPLHF TGTGCCAGCATCTCCTTGGATAATTCACCCCTCCACTTT
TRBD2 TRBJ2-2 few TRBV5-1 CASSLGLAGGELFF TGCGCCAGCAGCTTGGGACTAGCAGGCGGGGAGCTGTTTTTT
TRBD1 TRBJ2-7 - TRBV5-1 CASSLAPGQGYEQYF TGCGCCAGCAGCTTGGCCCCGGGACAGGGGTACGAGCAGTACTTC
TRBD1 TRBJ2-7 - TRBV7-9 CASSLALGTGISYEQYF TGTGCCAGCAGCTTAGCGCTCGGGACAGGGATCTCCTACGAGCAGTACTTC
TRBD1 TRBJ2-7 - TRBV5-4 CASSLTAWSNGDREQYF TGTGCCAGCAGCTTAACCGCCTGGTCCAACGGGGACAGGGAGCAGTACTTC
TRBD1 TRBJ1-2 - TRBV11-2 CASSLVTGSYGYTF TGTGCCAGCAGCTTAGTGACAGGGTCCTATGGCTACACCTTC
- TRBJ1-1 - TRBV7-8 CASSLAGAGTEAFF TGTGCCAGCAGCTTAGCGGGGGCCGGGACTGAAGCTTTCTTT
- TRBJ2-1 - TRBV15 CATSRDRGMYNEQFF TGTGCCACCAGCAGGGATCGGGGAATGTACAATGAGCAGTTCTTC
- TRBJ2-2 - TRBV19 CASSIRWTGELFF TGTGCCAGTAGTATCCGGTGGACCGGGGAGCTGTTTTTT
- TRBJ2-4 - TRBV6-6 CASSYSQGIAKNIQYF TGTGCCAGCAGTTACTCGCAGGGGATAGCCAAAAACATTCAGTACTTC
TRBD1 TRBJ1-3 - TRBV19 CASTHGGQAISGNTIYF TGTGCCAGTACCCACGGGGGACAGGCGATCTCTGGAAACACCATATATTTT
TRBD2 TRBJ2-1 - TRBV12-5 CASGLSRTSGNNEQFF TGTGCTAGTGGTTTGTCTCGGACTAGCGGGAACAATGAGCAGTTCTTC
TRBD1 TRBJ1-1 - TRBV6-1 CASSGRLTGGLTNTEAFF TGTGCCAGCAGTGGAAGACTTACAGGGGGCTTAACGAACACTGAAGCTTTCTTT
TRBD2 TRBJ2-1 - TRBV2 CASSRLAGDHNEQFF TGTGCCAGCAGTCGACTAGCGGGAGATCACAATGAGCAGTTCTTC
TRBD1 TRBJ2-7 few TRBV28 CASGRTGISYEQYF TGTGCCAGCGGTCGGACAGGGATCTCCTACGAGCAGTACTTC
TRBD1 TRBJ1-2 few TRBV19 CASSIVRDRTYGYTF TGTGCCAGTAGTATAGTCCGGGACAGGACCTATGGCTACACCTTC
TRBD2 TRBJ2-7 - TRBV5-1 CASSSQREGTYEQYF TGCGCCAGCAGCTCCCAGCGGGAGGGCACCTACGAGCAGTACTTC
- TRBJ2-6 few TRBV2 CASSVRDRANVLTF TGTGCCAGCAGTGTCCGGGACAGGGCCAACGTCCTGACTTTC
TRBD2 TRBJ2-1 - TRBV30 CAWSRAGLNYNEQFF TGTGCCTGGAGCCGAGCGGGACTAAACTACAATGAGCAGTTCTTC
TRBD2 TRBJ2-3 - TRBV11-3 CASSPGLAGTDTQYF TGTGCCAGCAGCCCGGGACTAGCGGGCACAGATACGCAGTATTTT
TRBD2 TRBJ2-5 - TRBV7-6 CASSYGLAGSYQEIQYF TGTGCCAGCAGCTACGGACTAGCGGGGTCGTACCAAGAGATCCAGTACTTC
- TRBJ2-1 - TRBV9 CASSYDASSYNEQFF TGTGCCAGCAGCTACGACGCGAGCTCCTACAATGAGCAGTTCTTC
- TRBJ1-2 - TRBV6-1 CASSEAGSSYGYTF TGTGCCAGCAGTGAAGCTGGTAGTAGCTATGGCTACACCTTC
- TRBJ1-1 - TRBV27 CASSRAGVGAEAFF TGTGCCAGCAGTAGAGCAGGGGTAGGCGCTGAAGCTTTCTTT
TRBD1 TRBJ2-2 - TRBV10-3 CAISGGQGYTGELFF TGTGCCATCAGTGGGGGACAGGGGTACACCGGGGAGCTGTTTTTT
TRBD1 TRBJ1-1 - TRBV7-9 CASSLAQGTSTEAFF TGTGCCAGCAGCTTAGCACAGGGGACTTCCACTGAAGCTTTCTTT
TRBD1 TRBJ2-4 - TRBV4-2 CASSSRTGAKNIQYF TGTGCCAGCAGCTCGCGGACAGGGGCAAAAAACATTCAGTACTTC
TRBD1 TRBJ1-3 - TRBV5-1 CAGSSQGNSGNTIYF TGCGCCGGCAGCTCACAGGGGAACTCTGGAAACACCATATATTTC
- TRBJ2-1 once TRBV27 CASSPTRGAHNEQFF TGTGCCAGCAGTCCCACCCGGGGTGCGCACAATGAGCAGTTCTTC
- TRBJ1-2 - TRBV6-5 CASSYSTRAYGYTF TGTGCCAGCAGTTACTCGACCAGAGCCTATGGCTACACCTTC
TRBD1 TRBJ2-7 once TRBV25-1 CASRDRSEQYF TGTGCCAGCAGGGACAGGTCCGAGCAGTACTTC
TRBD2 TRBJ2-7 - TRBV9 CASSVVPDLSGEGYEQYF TGTGCCAGCAGCGTAGTCCCTGACCTTTCCGGGGAGGGCTACGAGCAGTACTTC
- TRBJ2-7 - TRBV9 CASSVSSGRAYEQYF TGTGCCAGCAGCGTAAGTAGCGGACGAGCCTACGAGCAGTACTTC
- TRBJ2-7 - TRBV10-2 CASSDSRTSDEQYF TGCGCCAGCAGTGATTCGCGAACCTCGGACGAGCAGTACTTC
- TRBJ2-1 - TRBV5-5 CASSLALTRNEQFF TGTGCCAGCAGCTTAGCGCTTACTAGGAATGAGCAGTTCTTC
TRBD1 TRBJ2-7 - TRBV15 CATSRATGTEATYGQYF TGTGCCACCAGCAGGGCCACCGGGACAGAGGCAACCTACGGGCAGTACTTC
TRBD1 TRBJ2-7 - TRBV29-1 CSVYSGTGPYEQYF TGCAGCGTTTATTCTGGGACAGGGCCCTACGAGCAGTACTTC
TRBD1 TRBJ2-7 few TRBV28 CASSLVQGAKGEQYF TGTGCCAGCAGTTTAGTACAGGGGGCGAAGGGTGAGCAGTACTTC
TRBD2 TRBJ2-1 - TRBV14 CASSQWTSYEQFF TGTGCCAGCAGCCAATGGACTAGCTATGAGCAGTTCTTC
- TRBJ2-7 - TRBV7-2 CASSLAGGANYEQYF TGTGCCAGCAGCTTAGCTGGAGGGGCCAACTACGAGCAGTACTTC
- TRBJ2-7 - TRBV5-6 CASSDSTKFYEQYF TGTGCCAGCAGCGACTCTACCAAATTCTACGAGCAGTACTTC
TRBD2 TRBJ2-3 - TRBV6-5 CASSYQPGTIQYF TGTGCCAGCAGTTACCAACCCGGGACTATCCAGTATTTT
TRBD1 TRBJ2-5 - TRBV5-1 CASSQWTGQVGETQYF TGCGCCAGCAGTCAATGGACCGGACAGGTCGGGGAGACCCAGTACTTC
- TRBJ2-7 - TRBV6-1 CASSVRQDYEQYF TGTGCCAGCAGTGTTCGACAGGATTACGAGCAGTACTTC
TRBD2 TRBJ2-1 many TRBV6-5 CASSGRLAAYNEQFF TGTGCCAGCAGTGGGAGACTAGCGGCCTACAATGAGCAGTTCTTC
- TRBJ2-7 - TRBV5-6 CASSLVTVGPYEQYF TGTGCCAGCAGCTTGGTGACAGTGGGACCCTACGAGCAGTACTTC
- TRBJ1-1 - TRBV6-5 CASKGLVEAFF TGTGCCAGCAAAGGACTAGTTGAAGCTTTCTTT